This T cell receptor (beta chain) was obtained from a study of CD8+ T cells in alopecia areata. Once RNA had been extracted, it was reverse transcribed into cDNA to act as the sequencing template. Using immunoSEQ multiplex PCR, the repertoire was profiled, and TCRdb retains in-frame clones only, with some absent. The sample records under 300,000 clones, about three fifths being singletons. Sample treatment: oral pan-JAK inhibitor, 5-10 mg twice daily. V was trimmed by 0 bases and J by 4 bases, leaving 10 bases between them. In germline, CDR1 is SGHRS, CDR2 YFSETQ. CDR3 length equals 14 residues. V usage is TRBV5-1 and J usage is TRBJ1-1; possibly TRBD1 for D (5 bases). The sequence was collected from a human donor with alopecia areata. The sample consisted of CD4+ T cells sorted from blood, taken at week 52, from a patient treated with tofacitinib. CDR3 nucleotide sequence: TGCGCCAGCAGCTTGGGTTCTGGGACCACTGAAGCTTTCTTT. As protein: CASSLGSGTTEAFF.